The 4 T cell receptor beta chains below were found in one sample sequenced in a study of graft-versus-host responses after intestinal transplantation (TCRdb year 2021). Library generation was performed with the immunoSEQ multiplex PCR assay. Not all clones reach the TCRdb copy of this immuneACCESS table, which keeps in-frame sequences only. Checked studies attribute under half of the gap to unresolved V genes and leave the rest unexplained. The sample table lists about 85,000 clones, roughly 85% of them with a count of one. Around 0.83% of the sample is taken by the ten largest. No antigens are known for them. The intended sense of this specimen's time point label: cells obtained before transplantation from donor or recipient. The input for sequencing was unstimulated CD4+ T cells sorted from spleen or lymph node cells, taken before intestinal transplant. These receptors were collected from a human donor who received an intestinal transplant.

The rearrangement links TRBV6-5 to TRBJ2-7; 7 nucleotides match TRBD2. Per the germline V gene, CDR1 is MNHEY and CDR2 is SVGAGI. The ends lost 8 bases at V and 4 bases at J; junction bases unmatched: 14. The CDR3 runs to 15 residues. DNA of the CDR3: TGTGCCAGCCAAAAAGAGTGGCCTAGCGGTTACGAGCAGTACTTC. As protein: CASQKEWPSGYEQYF.

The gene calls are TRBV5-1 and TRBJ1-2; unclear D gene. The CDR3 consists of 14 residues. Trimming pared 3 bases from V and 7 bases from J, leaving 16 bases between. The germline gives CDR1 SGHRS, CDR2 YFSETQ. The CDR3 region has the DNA TGCGCCAGCAGCTGGAGGTCCAACGAGGGTGGCTACACCTTC. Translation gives CASSWRSNEGGYTF.

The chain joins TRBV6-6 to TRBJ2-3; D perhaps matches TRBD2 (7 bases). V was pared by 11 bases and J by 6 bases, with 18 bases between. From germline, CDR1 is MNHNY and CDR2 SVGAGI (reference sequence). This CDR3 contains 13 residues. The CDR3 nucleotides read TGTGCCGCTTCCCGGGGGGCTTTTGATACGCAGTATTTT. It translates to CAASRGAFDTQYF.

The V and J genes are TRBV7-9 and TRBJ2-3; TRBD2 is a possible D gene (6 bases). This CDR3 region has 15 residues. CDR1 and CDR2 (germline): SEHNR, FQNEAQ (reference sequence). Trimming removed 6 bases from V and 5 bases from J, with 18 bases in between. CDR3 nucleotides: TGTGCCAGCAGACCTACCGGGACTGGGGGAGATACGCAGTATTTT. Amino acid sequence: CASRPTGTGGDTQYF.